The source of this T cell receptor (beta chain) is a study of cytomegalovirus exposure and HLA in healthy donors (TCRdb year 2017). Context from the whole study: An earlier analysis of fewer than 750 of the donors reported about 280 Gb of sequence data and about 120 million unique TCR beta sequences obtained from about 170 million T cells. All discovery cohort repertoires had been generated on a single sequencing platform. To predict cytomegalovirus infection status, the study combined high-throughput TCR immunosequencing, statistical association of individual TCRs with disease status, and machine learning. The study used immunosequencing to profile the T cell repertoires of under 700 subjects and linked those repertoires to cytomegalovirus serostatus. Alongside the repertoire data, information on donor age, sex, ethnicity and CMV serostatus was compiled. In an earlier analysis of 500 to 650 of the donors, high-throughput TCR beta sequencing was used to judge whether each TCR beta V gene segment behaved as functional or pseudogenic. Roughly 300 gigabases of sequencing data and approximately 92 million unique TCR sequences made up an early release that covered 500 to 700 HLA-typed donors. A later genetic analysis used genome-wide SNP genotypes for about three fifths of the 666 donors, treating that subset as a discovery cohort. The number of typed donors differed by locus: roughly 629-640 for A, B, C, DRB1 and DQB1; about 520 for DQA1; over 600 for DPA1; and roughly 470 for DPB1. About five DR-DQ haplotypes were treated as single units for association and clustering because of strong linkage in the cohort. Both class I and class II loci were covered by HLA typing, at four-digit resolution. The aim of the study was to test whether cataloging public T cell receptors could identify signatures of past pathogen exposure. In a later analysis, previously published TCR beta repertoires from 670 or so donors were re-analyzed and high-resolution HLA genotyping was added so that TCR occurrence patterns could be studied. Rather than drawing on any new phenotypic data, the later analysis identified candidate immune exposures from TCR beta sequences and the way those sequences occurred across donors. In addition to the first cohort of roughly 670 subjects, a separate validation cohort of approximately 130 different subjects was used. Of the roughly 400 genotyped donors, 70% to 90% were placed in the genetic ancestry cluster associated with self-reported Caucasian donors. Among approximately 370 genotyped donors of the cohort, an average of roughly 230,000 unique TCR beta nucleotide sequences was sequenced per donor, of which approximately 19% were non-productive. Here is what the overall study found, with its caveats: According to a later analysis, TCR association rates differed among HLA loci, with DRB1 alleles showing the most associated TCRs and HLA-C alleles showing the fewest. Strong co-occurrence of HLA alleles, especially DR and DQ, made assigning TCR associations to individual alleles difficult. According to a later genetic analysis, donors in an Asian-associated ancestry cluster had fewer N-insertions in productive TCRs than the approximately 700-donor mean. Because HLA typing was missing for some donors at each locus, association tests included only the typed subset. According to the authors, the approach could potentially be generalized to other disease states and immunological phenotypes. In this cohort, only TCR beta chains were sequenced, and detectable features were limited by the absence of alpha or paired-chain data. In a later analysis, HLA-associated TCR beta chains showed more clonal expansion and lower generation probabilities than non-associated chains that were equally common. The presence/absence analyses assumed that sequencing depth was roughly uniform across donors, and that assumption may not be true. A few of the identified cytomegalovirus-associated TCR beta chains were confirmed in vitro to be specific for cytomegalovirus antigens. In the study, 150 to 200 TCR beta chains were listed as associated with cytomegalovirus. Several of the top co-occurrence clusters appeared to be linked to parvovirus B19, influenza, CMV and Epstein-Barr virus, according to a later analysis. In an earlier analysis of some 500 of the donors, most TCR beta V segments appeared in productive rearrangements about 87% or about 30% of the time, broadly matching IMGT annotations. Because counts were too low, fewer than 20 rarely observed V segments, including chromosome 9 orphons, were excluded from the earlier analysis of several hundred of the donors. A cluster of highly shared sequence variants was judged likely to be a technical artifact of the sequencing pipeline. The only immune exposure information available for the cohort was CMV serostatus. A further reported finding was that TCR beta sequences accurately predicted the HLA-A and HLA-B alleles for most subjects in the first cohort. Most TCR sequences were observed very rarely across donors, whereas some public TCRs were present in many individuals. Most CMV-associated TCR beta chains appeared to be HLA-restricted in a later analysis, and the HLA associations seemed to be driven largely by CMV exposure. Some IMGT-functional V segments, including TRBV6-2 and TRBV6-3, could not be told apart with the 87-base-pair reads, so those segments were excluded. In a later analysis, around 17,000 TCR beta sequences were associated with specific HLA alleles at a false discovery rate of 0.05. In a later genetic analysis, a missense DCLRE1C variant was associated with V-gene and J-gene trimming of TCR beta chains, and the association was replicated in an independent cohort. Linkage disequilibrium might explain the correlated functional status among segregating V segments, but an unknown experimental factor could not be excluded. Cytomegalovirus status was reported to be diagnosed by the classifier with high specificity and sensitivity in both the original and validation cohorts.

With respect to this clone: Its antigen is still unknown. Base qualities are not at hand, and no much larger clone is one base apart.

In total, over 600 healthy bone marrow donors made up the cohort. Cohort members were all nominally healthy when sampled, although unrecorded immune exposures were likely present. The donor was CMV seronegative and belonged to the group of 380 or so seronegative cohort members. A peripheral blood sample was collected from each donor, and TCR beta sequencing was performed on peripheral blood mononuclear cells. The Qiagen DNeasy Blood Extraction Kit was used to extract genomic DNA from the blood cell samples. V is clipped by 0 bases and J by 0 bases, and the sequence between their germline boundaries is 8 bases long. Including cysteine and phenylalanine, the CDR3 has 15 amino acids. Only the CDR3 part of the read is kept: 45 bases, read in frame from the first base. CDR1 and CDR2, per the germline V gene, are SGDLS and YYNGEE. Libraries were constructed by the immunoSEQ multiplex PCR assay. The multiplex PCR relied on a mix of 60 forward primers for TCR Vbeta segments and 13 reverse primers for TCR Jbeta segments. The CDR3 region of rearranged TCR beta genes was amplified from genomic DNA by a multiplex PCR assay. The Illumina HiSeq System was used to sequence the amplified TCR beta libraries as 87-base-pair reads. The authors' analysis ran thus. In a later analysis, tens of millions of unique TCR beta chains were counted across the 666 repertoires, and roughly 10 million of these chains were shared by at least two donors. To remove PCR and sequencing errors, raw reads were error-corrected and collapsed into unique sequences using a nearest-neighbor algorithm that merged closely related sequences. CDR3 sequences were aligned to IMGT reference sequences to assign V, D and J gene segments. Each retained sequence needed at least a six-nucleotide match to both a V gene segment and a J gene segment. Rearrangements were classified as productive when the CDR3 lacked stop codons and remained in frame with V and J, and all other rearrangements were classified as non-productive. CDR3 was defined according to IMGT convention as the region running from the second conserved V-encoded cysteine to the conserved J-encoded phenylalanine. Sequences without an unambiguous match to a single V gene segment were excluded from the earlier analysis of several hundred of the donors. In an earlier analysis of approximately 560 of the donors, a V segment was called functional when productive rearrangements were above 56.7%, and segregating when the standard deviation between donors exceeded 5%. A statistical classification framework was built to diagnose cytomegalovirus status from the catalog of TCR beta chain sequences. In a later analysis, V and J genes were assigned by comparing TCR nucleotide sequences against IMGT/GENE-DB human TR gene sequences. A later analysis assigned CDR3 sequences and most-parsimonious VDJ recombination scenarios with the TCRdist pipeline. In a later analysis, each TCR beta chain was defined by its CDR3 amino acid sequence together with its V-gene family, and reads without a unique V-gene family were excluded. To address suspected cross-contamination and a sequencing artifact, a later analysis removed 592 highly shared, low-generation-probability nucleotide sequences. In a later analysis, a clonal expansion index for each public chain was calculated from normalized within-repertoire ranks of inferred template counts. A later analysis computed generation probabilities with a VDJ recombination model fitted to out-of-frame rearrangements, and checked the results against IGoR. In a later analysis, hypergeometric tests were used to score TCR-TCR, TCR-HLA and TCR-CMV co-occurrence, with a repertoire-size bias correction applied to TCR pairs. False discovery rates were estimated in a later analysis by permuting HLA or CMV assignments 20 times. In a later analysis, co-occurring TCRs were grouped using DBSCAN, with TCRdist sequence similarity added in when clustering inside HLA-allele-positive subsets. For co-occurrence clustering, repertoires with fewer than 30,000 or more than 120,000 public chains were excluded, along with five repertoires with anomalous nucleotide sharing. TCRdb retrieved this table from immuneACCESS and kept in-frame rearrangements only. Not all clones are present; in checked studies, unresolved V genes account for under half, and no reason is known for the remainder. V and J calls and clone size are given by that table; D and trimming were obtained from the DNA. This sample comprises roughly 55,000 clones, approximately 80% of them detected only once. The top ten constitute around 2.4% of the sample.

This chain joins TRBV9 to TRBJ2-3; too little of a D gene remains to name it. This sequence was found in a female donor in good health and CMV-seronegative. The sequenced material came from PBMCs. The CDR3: CASSVGQSSTDTQYF. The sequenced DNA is TGTGCCAGCAGCGTAGGACAATCTAGCACAGATACGCAGTATTTT.